Many counts were recorded for the clone carrying this T cell receptor (beta chain). This CDR3 has 13 residues. V gave up 2 bases and J gave up 5 bases, with 9 bases separating them. From RNA transcripts, TCR beta CDR3 regions were amplified. First-round RT-PCR with HTBI primers amplified the TCR CDR3 region. In TCRdb, the multiplex PCR reads were re-called with MiXCR into one record per CDR3 protein. Here the sample spans roughly 93,000 distinct CDR3 sequences, approximately 39% being singletons. The sample comes from a study of T cells in Graves' hyperthyroidism and ophthalmopathy. Orbital computed tomography and thyroid ultrasound, together with serum TRAb and thyroxine and clinical symptoms, were used for diagnoses.

The sequenced material came from peripheral blood or thyroid tissue (not recorded which). This chain joins TRBV12-3 or TRBV12-4 and TRBJ1-1; D may be TRBD1 (5 bases). The receptor comes from a young woman with Graves' hyperthyroidism. The CDR3 bases are TGTGCCAGCAGTTTACAGGGTTTGACTGAAGCTTTCTTT. Protein product: CASSLQGLTEAFF.